This T cell receptor beta chain derives from a study of graft-versus-host responses after intestinal transplantation. The CDR3 is 15 amino acids. V lost 3 bases and J 2 bases, leaving 14 bases between the germline ends. Germline CDR1 SGDLS, CDR2 YYNGEE. The table came from immunoSEQ multiplex PCR; TCRdb's copy has only in-frame clones and leaves some out. The sample records about 10,000 clones, roughly 31% being singletons. The input for sequencing was alloreactive CD4+ T cells from a mixed lymphocyte reaction culture, taken before transplantation. Subset given: CFSE-low proliferating T cells sorted from roughly six-day pre-transplant mixed lymphocyte reaction (GvH or HvG direction). The sequence came from a human patient who was an organ donor for intestinal transplantation. The rearrangement uses TRBV9 and TRBJ2-5, with D possibly matching TRBD1 (6 bases). CDR3 DNA sequence: TGTGCCAGCAGCGCCAGAACAGGGCCTCAAGAGACCCAGTACTTC. It codes for CASSARTGPQETQYF.